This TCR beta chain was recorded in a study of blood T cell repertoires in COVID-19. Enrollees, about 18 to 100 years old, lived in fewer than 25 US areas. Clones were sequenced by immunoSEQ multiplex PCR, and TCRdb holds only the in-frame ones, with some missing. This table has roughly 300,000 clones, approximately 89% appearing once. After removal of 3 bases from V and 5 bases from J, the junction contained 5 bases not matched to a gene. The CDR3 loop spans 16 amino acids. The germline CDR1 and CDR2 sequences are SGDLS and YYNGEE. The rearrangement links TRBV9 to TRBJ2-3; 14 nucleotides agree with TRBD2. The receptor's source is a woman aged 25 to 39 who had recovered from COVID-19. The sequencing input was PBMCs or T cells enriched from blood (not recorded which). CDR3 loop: CASSGTSGGPQDTQYF. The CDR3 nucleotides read TGTGCCAGCAGCGGGACTAGCGGGGGGCCGCAAGATACGCAGTATTTT.